This entry lists 18 T cell receptor beta chains sequenced from one sample in a study of shared clonotypes between healthy human individuals. TCRdb keeps only in-frame clones here, not all; method: immunoSEQ multiplex PCR. The table records about 460,000 clones, 60% to 80% of them present only once. Sequences were obtained from PBMCs. All receptors derive from a middle-aged woman in good health. Some clones in this sample may be carry-over from other donors' samples.

J is TRBJ1-5 and V is TRBV2; D unclear. V lost 1 base to trimming and J lost 2 bases, with 6 bases between them. Germline V gives CDR1 SNHLY, CDR2 FYNNEI. The CDR3 is 14 amino acids. The CDR3 protein is CASSEEWGNQPQHF. The CDR3 DNA is TGTGCCAGCAGTGAAGAATGGGGCAATCAGCCCCAGCATTTT.

CDR3 region: CATSGGSSYEQYF. DNA of the CDR3: TGCGCCACTTCCGGGGGAAGCTCCTACGAGCAGTACTTC. The chain joins TRBV10-1 to TRBJ2-7; tentative D call: TRBD2 (6 bases). The V gene lost 10 bases and the J gene lost 0 bases, with 13 bases spanning the gap. The CDR3 covers 13 residues. Germline CDR1 and CDR2: WNHNN and SYGVQD (reference sequence).

This chain joins TRBV2 and TRBJ2-7, with D perhaps matching TRBD1 (5 bases). CDR3 length equals 14 residues. The germline gives CDR1 SNHLY, CDR2 FYNNEI. Trimming removed 3 bases at V and 6 bases at J, with 15 bases between. CDR3 sequence: CASSDKGSPSEQYF. DNA of the CDR3: TGTGCCAGCAGTGACAAGGGGTCCCCCTCCGAGCAGTACTTC.

The genes are TRBV7-9 and TRBJ2-3, with a tentative D call TRBD2 (5 bases). Germline values: CDR1 SEHNR, CDR2 FQNEAQ (reference sequence). CDR3 size: 14 residues. With 0 bases removed from V and 4 bases from J, the gap between germline ends came to 8 bases. The DNA of the CDR3 is TGTGCCAGCAGCTTAGCGCCGAGGGCAGATACGCAGTATTTT. It specifies CASSLAPRADTQYF.

About this clone: It may be a read error: a sequence one base away is much more abundant. The chain joins TRBV7-6 to TRBJ2-3, with a weak D call TRBD1 (5 bases). Per germline, CDR1 SGHVS and CDR2 FNYEAQ. The CDR3 spans 16 residues. Trimming stripped 2 bases from V and 6 bases from J, with 18 bases between. The CDR3 nucleotides are TGTGCCAGCAGCTTAACCTATAGGGGCGGCCGGGATACGCAGTATTTT. This sequence encodes CASSLTYRGGRDTQYF.

The V gene is TRBV28, the J gene TRBJ1-2; 9 bases line up with TRBD1. Germline V gene sequence: CDR1 MDHEN, CDR2 SYDVKM. The CDR3 length is 14 residues. After removal of 6 bases from V and 4 bases from J, the junction contained 6 bases not matched to a gene. This CDR3 is CASRWTGALYGYTF. The CDR3 coding sequence is TGTGCCAGCAGATGGACAGGGGCCCTCTATGGCTACACCTTC.

This chain connects TRBV18 to TRBJ2-5; 13 nucleotides match TRBD2. This CDR3 spans 18 amino acids. Germline assignment: CDR1 KGHSH and CDR2 LQKENI. With V trimmed by 2 bases and J by 4 bases, 10 bases remained unmatched. CDR3 amino acids: CASSPESPLAGGLETQYF. The CDR3 nucleotides read TGTGCCAGCTCACCAGAGTCGCCACTAGCGGGAGGGCTAGAGACCCAGTACTTC. The full variable domain, its missing parts supplied by reference TRBV18 and TRBJ2-5, is NAGVMQNPRHLVRRRGQEARLRCSPMKGHSHVYWYRQLPEEGLKFMVYLQKENIIDESGMPKERFSAEFPKEGPSILRIQQVVRGDSAAYFCASSPESPLAGGLETQYFGPGTRLLVL.

The CDR3 DNA is TGCAGTGCTAGACCTTCCTACGAGCAGTACTTC. This translates into CSARPSYEQYF. The chain couples TRBV20-1 to TRBJ2-7; D is undetermined. The V gene's germline CDR1 is DFQATT and CDR2 SNEGSKA (reference sequence). Trimming cost V 2 bases and J 1 base, with 3 bases left between them. CDR3 length: 11 amino acids.

In its sample, this clone was seen a few times. The rearrangement links TRBV29-1 to TRBJ1-2; 11 bases map to TRBD1. V lost 6 bases, J lost 5 bases, and 5 bases stayed unmatched. The CDR3 sequence is 13 residues long. Germline lookup yields CDR1 SQVTM and CDR2 ANQGSEA. CDR3 sequence (DNA): TGCAGCGTCGGGACAGGGGGGGTGTATGGCTACACCTTC. This gives the protein CSVGTGGVYGYTF.

V usage is TRBV19 and J usage is TRBJ2-7; D unclear. The CDR3 runs to 14 residues. The V gene's germline CDR1 is LNHDA and CDR2 SQIVND (reference sequence). With 6 bases removed from V and 0 bases from J, the gap between germline ends came to 12 bases. CDR3 residues: CASSPADFSYEQYF. CDR3 sequence (DNA): TGTGCCAGTAGCCCCGCCGACTTCTCCTACGAGCAGTACTTC.

The rearrangement uses TRBV7-3 and TRBJ2-5; the D gene is possibly TRBD1 (5 bases). The ends were cut back, 1 base at V and 5 bases at J, with 14 bases in the middle. This CDR3 spans 15 amino acids. Germline CDR1 is SGHTA and CDR2 is FQGTGA. The CDR3: CASSLNLGRWETQYF. The CDR3 DNA reads TGTGCCAGCAGCTTAAATTTGGGGCGTTGGGAGACCCAGTACTTC.

The chain joins TRBV28 to TRBJ2-1; D unclear. There are 16 residues in the CDR3. V gave up 7 bases and J gave up 7 bases, with 23 bases separating them. CDR1 and CDR2 from the germline V gene are MDHEN and SYDVKM. The CDR3 spells CASNPPGHKTWNEQFF. Here the CDR3 DNA reads TGTGCCAGCAATCCGCCGGGTCACAAAACCTGGAATGAGCAGTTCTTC.

The gene calls are TRBV11-2 and TRBJ1-1; D uncertain. This CDR3 spans 13 amino acids. Trimming removed 5 bases at V and 1 base at J, with 8 bases between. Germline lookup yields CDR1 SGHAT and CDR2 FQNNGV. This CDR3 is CASSRTANTEAFF. Here the CDR3 DNA reads TGTGCCAGCAGCCGGACTGCGAACACTGAAGCTTTCTTT. Full variable domain (outside the CDR3, taken from reference TRBV11-2 and TRBJ1-1): EAGVAQSPRYKIIEKRQSVAFWCNPISGHATLYWYQQILGQGPKLLIQFQNNGVVDDSQLPKDRFSAERLKGVDSTLKIQPAKLEDSAVYLCASSRTANTEAFFGQGTRLTVV.

This clone was recorded only once. A far larger clone is just one base off, so this is likely a read error. The CDR3 reads CAGSLTSGTSYNEQFF. CDR3 DNA sequence: TGTGCCGGCAGCCTGACTAGCGGGACCTCCTACAATGAGCAGTTCTTC. The gene calls are TRBV9 and TRBJ2-1; 11 bases agree with TRBD2. Germline V lookup: CDR1 SGDLS, CDR2 YYNGEE. The CDR3 runs 16 residues.

The V gene is TRBV5-6, the J gene TRBJ2-7, with D tentatively TRBD1 (6 bases). The germline CDR1 and CDR2 sequences are SGHDT and YYEEEE. The CDR3 is 15 amino acids. Trimming pared 0 bases from V and 3 bases from J, leaving 13 bases between. The CDR3 loop is CASSLAGGNSYEQYF. The CDR3 DNA follows: TGTGCCAGCAGCTTGGCTGGGGGCAACAGCTACGAGCAGTACTTC. Full variable domain (missing parts from reference TRBV5-6 and TRBJ2-7): DAGVTQSPTHLIKTRGQQVTLRCSPKSGHDTVSWYQQALGQGPQFIFQYYEEEERQRGNFPDRFSGHQFPNYSSELNVNALLLGDSALYLCASSLAGGNSYEQYFGPGTRLTVT.

Here the CDR3 reads CATSRRTGNTDTQYF. CDR3 in DNA: TGTGCCACCAGCAGACGGACAGGTAACACAGATACGCAGTATTTT. The chain has TRBV15 and TRBJ2-3; 7 bases agree with TRBD1. Per the germline V gene, CDR1 is LNHNV and CDR2 is YYDKDF (reference sequence). The trim removed 2 bases at V and 2 bases at J, leaving 4 bases unmatched. The CDR3 totals 15 residues.

Worth noting for this clone: A far larger clone is only one base removed, so a read error is likely. Other DNA sequences within the sample encode an identical CDR3. The chain has TRBV29-1 and TRBJ1-1; weak D call: TRBD1 (5 bases). CDR1 SQVTM and CDR2 ANQGSEA come from the germline V gene. The CDR3 consists of 13 residues. CDR3 protein: CSVSRDLNTEAFF. The DNA for the CDR3 is TGTAGCGTTAGCAGGGACTTGAACACTGAAGCTTTCTTT.

The rearrangement joins TRBV27 to TRBJ2-7, with D unclear. The CDR3 consists of 13 residues. From germline, CDR1 is MNHEY and CDR2 SMNVEV (reference sequence). Deletions cut 5 bases from V and 4 bases from J, with 12 bases between. CDR3 sequence: CASSQSYWYEQYF. CDR3 nucleotides: TGTGCCAGCAGTCAATCCTACTGGTACGAGCAGTACTTC.